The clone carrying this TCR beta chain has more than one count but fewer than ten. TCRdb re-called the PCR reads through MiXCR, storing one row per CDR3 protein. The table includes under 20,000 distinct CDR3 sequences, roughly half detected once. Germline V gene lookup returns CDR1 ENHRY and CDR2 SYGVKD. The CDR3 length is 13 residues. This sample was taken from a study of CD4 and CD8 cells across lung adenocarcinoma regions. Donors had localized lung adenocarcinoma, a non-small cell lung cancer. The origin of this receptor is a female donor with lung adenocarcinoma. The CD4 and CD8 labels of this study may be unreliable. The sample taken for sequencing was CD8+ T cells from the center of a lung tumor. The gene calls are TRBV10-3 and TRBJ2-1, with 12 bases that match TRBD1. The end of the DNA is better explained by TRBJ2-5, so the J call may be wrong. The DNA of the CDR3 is TGTGCCATCGGGACAGGGGGCGGGGAGACCCAGTACTTC. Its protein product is CAIGTGGGETQYF.